This T cell receptor beta chain came from a study of T cells in Graves' hyperthyroidism and ophthalmopathy. Whole-study context: Staff took peripheral blood when the initial diagnosis was made, before any treatment began. Broader study findings: Blood shared most expanded thyroid clonotypes above 0.001. Ophthalmopathy prediction by the model preceded onset by a median approximately six months.

The authors took PBMCs from 10 ml fresh peripheral blood. On this clonotype itself: No antigen is known for it.

TCR beta CDR3 regions were amplified from RNA. The primer set for the first-round RT-PCR of the TCR CDR3 was HTBI. TCRdb itself ran the multiplex PCR reads through MiXCR, one entry per CDR3 protein. The sample has 300,000 to 400,000 distinct CDR3 sequences; less than 20% are singletons. V shed 8 bases and J 4 bases; nucleotides not matched to a gene: 7. This CDR3 comprises 14 residues. Germline CDR1 reads SNHLY; CDR2 reads FYNNEI. The chain uses TRBV2 and TRBJ2-7; 11 bases agree with TRBD2. The clonotype comes from a man aged 18-30 years with Graves' ophthalmopathy. Sequencing was done on a sample of blood. DNA of the CDR3: TGTGCCAGCCAAACTAGCGGGGGACTTTACGAGCAGTACTTC. It yields the protein CASQTSGGLYEQYF.